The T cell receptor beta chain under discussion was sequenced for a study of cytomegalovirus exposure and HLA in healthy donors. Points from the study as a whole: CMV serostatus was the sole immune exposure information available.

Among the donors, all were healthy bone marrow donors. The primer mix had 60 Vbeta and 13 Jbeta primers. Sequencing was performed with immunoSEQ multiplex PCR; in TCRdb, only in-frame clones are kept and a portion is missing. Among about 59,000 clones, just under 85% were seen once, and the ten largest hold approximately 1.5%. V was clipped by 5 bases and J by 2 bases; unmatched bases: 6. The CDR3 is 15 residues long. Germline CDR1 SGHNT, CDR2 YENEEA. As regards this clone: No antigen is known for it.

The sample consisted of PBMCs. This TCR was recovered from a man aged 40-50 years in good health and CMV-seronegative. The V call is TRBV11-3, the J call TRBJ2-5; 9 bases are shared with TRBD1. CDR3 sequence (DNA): TGTGCCAGCAGCCCCGGCGGACAGGGGCAAGAGACCCAGTACTTC. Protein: CASSPGGQGQETQYF.